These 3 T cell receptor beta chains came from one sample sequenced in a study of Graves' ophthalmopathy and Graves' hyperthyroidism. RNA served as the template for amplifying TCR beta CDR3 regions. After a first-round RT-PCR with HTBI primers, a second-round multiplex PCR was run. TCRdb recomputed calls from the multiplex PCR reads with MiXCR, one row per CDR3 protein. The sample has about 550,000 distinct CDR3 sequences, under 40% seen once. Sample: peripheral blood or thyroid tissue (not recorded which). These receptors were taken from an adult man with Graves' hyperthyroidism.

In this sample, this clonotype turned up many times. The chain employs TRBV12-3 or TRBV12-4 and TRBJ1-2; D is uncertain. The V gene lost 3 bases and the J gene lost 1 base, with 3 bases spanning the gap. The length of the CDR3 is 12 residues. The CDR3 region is CASSFYNYGYTF. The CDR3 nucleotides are TGTGCCAGCAGTTTTTATAACTATGGCTACACCTTC.

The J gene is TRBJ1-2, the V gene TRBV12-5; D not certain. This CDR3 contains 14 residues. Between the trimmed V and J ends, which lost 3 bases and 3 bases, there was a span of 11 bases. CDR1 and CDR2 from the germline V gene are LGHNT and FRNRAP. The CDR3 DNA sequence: TGTGCTAGTGGTTTACACGGCGGTGACTATGGCTACACCTTC. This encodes CASGLHGGDYGYTF.

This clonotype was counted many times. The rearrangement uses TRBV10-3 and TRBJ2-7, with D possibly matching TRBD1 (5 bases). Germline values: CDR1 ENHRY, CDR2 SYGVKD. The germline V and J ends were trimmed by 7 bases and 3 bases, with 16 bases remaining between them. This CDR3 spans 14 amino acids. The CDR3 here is CAIKPAGIGYEQYF. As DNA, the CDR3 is TGTGCCATCAAGCCCGCAGGGATAGGCTACGAGCAGTACTTC.